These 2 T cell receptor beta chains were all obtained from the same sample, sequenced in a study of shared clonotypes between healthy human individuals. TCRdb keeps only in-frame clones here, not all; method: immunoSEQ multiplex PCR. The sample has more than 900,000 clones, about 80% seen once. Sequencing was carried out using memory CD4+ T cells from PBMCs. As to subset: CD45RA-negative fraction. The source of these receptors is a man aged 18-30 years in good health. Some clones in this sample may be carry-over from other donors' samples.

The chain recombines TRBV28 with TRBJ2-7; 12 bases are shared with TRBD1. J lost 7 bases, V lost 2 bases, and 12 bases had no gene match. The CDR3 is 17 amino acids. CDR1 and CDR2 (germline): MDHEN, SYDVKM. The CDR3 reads CASSLRTPGQGAQEQYF. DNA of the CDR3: TGTGCCAGCAGTTTACGTACCCCGGGACAGGGGGCGCAGGAGCAGTACTTC. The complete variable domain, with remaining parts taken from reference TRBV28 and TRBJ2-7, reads DVKVTQSSRYLVKRTGEKVFLECVQDMDHENMFWYRQDPGLGLRLIYFSYDVKMKEKGDIPEGYSVSREKKERFSLILESASTNQTSMYLCASSLRTPGQGAQEQYFGPGTRLTVT.

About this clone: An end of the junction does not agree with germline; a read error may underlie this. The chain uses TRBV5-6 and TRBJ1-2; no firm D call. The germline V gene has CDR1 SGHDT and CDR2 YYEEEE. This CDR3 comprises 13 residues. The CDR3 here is CASTLRTGYGYTF. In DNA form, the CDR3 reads TGTGCCAGCACCTTGCGGACCGGCTATGGCTACACCTTC.